The entry below gives a single TCR beta chain sequence along with its context. Per the original methods: Out-of-frame sequences were removed, leaving roughly 2.1 million distinct TCRbeta sequences. The assay was immunoSEQ multiplex PCR, and TCRdb's table has in-frame clones only and misses some. Clone size and the V and J calls come from that table; the DNA yielded D and trimming. The sample gives around 38,000 clones, approximately 80% of which show up once; under 6.5% is in the top ten. This entry is derived from a study of memory CD4+ T cells and cytomegalovirus serostatus. Germline CDR1 reads SNHLY; CDR2 reads FYNNEI. V was pared by 2 bases and J by 6 bases, with 3 bases of the junction left unmatched. The CDR3 is 14 amino acids. Single viable CD3+CD4+CD8-CD45RO+ cells were sorted as the memory CD4+ T cells.

The V gene is TRBV2, the J gene TRBJ1-5, with 8 bases aligning to TRBD1. What was sequenced was memory CD4+ T cells from blood. The TCR sequence derives from an adult in good health and CMV-seronegative. CDR3 sequence: CASSEQGALQPQHF. The CDR3 region has the DNA TGTGCCAGCAGTGAACAGGGGGCGCTTCAGCCCCAGCATTTT.